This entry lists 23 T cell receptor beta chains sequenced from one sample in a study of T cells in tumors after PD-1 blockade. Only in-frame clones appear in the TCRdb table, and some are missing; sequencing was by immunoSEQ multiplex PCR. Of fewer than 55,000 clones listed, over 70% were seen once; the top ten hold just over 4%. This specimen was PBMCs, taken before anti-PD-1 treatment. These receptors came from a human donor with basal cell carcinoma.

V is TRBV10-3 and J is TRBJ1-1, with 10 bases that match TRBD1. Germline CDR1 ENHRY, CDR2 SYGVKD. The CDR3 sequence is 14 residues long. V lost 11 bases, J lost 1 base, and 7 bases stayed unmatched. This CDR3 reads CASTGGAGNTEAFF. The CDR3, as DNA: TGTGCCTCGACAGGGGGCGCGGGGAACACTGAAGCTTTCTTT.

CDR3 residues: CASSPTRVENTGELFF. The DNA of the CDR3 is TGTGCCAGCAGTCCCACCCGGGTTGAGAACACCGGGGAGCTGTTTTTT. The V gene is TRBV28, the J gene TRBJ2-2; D not certain. CDR3 size: 16 residues. CDR1 is MDHEN and CDR2 is SYDVKM in the germline V gene. The ends were cut back, 5 bases at V and 1 base at J, with 14 bases in the middle.

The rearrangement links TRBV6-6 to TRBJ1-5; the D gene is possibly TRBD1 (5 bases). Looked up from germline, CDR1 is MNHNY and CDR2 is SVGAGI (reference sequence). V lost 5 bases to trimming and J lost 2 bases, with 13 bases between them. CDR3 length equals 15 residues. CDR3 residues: CASSEQGGGNQPQHF. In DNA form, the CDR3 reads TGTGCCAGCAGTGAGCAGGGTGGAGGCAATCAGCCCCAGCATTTT.

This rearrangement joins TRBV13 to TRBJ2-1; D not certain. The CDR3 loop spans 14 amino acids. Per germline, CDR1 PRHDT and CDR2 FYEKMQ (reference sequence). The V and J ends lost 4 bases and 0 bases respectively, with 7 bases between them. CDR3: CASSWSTSYNEQFF. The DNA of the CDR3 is TGTGCCAGCAGCTGGTCCACCTCCTACAATGAGCAGTTCTTC.

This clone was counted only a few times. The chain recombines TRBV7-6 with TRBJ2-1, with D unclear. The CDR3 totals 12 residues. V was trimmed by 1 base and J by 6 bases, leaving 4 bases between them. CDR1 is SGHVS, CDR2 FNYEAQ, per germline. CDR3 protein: CASSLDRNEQFF. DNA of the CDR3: TGTGCCAGCAGCTTAGACCGCAATGAGCAGTTCTTC. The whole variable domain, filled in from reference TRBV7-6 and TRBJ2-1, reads GAGVSQSPRYKVTKRGQDVALRCDPISGHVSLYWYRQALGQGPEFLTYFNYEAQQDKSGLPNDRFSAERPEGSISTLTIQRTEQRDSAMYRCASSLDRNEQFFGPGTRLTVL.

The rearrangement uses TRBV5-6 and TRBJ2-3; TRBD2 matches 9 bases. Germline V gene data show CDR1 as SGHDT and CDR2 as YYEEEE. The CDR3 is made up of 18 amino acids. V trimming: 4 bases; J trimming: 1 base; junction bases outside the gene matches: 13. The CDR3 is CASSDLGLATSGTDTQYF. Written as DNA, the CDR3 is TGTGCCAGCAGCGATCTCGGACTAGCGACAAGCGGCACAGATACGCAGTATTTT.

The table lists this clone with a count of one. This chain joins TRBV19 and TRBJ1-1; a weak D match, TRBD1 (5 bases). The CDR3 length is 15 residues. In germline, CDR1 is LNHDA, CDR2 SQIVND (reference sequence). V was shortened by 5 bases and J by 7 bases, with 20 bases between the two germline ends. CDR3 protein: CASSGRDVIRVEAFF. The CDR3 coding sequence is TGTGCCAGTAGTGGCCGGGACGTGATCCGGGTTGAAGCTTTCTTT.

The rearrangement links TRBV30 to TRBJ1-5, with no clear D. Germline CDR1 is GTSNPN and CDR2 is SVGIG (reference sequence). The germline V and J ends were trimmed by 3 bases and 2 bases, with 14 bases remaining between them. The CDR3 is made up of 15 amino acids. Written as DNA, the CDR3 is TGTGCCTGGAGACAAAACGCCGCGGGCAATCAGCCCCAGCATTTT. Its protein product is CAWRQNAAGNQPQHF.

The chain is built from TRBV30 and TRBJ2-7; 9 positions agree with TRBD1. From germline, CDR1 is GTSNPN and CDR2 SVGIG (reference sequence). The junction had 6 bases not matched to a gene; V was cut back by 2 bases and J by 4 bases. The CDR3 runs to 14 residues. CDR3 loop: CAWSSGTGLYEQYF. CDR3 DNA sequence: TGTGCCTGGAGTTCCGGGACAGGGCTTTACGAGCAGTACTTC.

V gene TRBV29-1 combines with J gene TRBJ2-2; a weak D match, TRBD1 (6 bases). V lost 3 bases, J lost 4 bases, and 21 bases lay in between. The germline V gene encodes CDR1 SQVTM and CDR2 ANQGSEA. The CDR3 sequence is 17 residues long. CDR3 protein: CSVEGNKQGVGTGELFF. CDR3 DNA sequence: TGCAGCGTTGAGGGAAATAAACAGGGAGTAGGCACCGGGGAGCTGTTTTTT.

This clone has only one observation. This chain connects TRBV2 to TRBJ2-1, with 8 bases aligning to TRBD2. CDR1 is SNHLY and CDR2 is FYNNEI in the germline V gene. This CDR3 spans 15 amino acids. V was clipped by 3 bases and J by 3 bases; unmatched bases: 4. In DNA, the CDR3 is TGTGCCAGCAGTGATCTGGCGGGGGGCTACAATGAGCAGTTCTTC. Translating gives CASSDLAGGYNEQFF.

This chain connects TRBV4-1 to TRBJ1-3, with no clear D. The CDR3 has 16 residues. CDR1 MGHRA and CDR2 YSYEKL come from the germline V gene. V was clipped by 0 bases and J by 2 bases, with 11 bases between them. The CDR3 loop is CASSQEKDSTGNTIYF. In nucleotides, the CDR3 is TGCGCCAGCAGCCAAGAAAAGGATTCTACTGGAAACACCATATATTTT.

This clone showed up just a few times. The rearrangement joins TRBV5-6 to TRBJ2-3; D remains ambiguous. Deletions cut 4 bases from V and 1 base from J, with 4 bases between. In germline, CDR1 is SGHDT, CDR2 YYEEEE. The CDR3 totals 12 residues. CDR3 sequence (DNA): TGTGCCAGCAGCCGGGGCACAGATACGCAGTATTTT. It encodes CASSRGTDTQYF.

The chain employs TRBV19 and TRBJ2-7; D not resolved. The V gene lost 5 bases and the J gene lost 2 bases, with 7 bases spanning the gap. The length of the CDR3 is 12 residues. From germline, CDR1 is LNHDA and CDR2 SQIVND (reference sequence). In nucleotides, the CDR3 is TGTGCCAGTAGTCTAGGGACCTACGAGCAGTACTTC. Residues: CASSLGTYEQYF.

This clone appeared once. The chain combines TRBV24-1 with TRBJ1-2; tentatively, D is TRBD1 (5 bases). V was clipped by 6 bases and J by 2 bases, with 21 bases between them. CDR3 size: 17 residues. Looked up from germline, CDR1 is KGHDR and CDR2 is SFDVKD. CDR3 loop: CATSPSTATDINYGYTF. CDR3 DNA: TGTGCCACCAGTCCTAGCACAGCGACAGACATAAACTATGGCTACACCTTC.

CDR3 loop: CASSQYPGAGNNSPLHF. The CDR3 DNA reads TGTGCCAGCAGCCAATACCCAGGGGCTGGCAATAATTCACCCCTCCACTTT. The chain combines TRBV3-1 (or the pseudogene TRBV3-2) with TRBJ1-6, with D perhaps TRBD1 (6 bases). CDR3 length: 17 amino acids. V was pared by 2 bases and J by 5 bases, with 16 bases between. The germline CDR1 and CDR2 sequences are LGHDT and YNNKEL (reference sequence).

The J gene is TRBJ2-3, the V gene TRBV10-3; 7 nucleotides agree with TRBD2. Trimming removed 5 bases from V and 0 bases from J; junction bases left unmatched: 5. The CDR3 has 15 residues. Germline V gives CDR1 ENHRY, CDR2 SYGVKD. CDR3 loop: CAISLSGLSTDTQYF. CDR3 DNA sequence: TGTGCCATCAGTCTTAGCGGGCTCAGCACAGATACGCAGTATTTT.

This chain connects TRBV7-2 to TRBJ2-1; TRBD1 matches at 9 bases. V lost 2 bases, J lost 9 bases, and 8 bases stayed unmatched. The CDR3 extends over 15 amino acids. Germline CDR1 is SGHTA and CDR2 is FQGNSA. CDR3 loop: CASSLMGQGIGEQFF. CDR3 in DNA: TGTGCCAGCAGCTTAATGGGACAGGGAATAGGTGAGCAGTTCTTC. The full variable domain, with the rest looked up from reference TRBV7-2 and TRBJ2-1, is GAGVSQSPSNKVTEKGKDVELRCDPISGHTALYWYRQSLGQGLEFLIYFQGNSAPDKSGLPSDRFSAERTGGSVSTLTIQRTQQEDSAVYLCASSLMGQGIGEQFFGPGTRLTVL.

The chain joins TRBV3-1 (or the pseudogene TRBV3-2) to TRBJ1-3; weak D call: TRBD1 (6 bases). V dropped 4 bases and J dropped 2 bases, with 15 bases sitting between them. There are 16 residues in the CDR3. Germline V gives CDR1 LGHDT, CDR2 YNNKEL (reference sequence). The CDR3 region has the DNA TGTGCCAGCAGCCGCATCGAATCAGGGGCTGGAAACACCATATATTTT. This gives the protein CASSRIESGAGNTIYF.

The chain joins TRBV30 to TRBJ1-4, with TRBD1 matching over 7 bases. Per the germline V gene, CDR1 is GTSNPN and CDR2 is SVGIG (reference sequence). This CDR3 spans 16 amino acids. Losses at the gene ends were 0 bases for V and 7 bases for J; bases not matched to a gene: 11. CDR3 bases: TGTGCCTGGAGTGTGGGGAAGACAGGGATGGTTGAAAAACTGTTTTTT. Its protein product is CAWSVGKTGMVEKLFF. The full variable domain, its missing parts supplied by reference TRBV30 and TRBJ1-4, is SQTIHQWPATLVQPVGSPLSLECTVEGTSNPNLYWYRQAAGRGLQLLFYSVGIGQISSEVPQNLSASRPQDRQFILSSKKLLLSDSGFYLCAWSVGKTGMVEKLFFGSGTQLSVL.

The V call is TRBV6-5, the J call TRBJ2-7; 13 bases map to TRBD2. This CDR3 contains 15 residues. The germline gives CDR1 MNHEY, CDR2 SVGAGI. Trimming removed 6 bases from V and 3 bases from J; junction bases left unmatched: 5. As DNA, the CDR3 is TGTGCCAGCAGAGAGACTAGCGGGGGGTACTACGAGCAGTACTTC. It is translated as CASRETSGGYYEQYF.

Here the CDR3 DNA reads TGTGCCAGCAGTCTTACTCCGGGACTAGCGGGGGGGGAGACCCAGTACTTC. It translates to CASSLTPGLAGGETQYF. The chain carries TRBV5-6 and TRBJ2-5; 16 nucleotides agree with TRBD2. The V segment lost 5 bases and the J segment 5 bases; nucleotides outside the gene matches: 9. From germline, CDR1 is SGHDT and CDR2 YYEEEE. The length of the CDR3 is 17 residues.

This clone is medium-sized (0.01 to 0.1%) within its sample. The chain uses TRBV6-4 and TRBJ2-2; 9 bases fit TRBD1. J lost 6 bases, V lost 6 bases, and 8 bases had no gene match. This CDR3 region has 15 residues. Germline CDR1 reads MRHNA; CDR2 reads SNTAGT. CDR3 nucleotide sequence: TGTGCCAGCAGCATGGCGACAGGGGGTGCCGGGGAGCTGTTTTTT. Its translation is CASSMATGGAGELFF.